A single TCR beta chain is shown here with its context. The sample comes from a study of shared clonotypes between healthy human individuals. Within Nashville, Tennessee resided all donors, each a Caucasian adult. Partitioning of CD4+ cells yielded a CD45RA+ naive subset and a CD45RA-negative memory subset. The V segment lost 4 bases and the J segment 0 bases; nucleotides outside the gene matches: 12. The CDR3 loop spans 17 amino acids. The germline V gene has CDR1 SGDLS and CDR2 YYNGEE. Sequencing used immunoSEQ multiplex PCR; TCRdb keeps in-frame clones, though not all of them. Among more than 1,200,000 clones listed, about 98.5% were seen once.

The sequenced material came from naive CD4+ T cells sorted from blood. Sample subset: CD45RA+ positively selected. The receptor's source is a man younger than 40 in good health. The chain employs TRBV9 and TRBJ2-7, with 8 bases aligning to TRBD2. For the CDR3, the DNA is TGTGCCAGCAGCCCCGGGTGGGCGGGAGGCATCTCCTACGAGCAGTACTTC. Translation: CASSPGWAGGISYEQYF.